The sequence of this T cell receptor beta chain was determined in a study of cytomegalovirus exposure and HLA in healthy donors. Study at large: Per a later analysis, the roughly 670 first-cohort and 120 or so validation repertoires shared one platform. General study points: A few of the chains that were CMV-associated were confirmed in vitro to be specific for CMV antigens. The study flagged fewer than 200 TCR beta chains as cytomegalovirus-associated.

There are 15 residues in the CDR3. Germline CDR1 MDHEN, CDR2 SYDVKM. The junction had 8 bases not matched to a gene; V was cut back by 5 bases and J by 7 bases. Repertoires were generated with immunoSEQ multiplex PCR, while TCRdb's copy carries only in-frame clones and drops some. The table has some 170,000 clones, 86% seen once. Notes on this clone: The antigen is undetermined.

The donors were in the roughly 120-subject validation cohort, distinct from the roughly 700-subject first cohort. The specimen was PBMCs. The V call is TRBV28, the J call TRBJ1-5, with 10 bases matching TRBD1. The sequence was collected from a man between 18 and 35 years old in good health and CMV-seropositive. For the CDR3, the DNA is TGTGCCAGCAGTATAGGTGACAGGGGGCAACAGCCCCAGCATTTT. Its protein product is CASSIGDRGQQPQHF. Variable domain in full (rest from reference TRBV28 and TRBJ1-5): DVKVTQSSRYLVKRTGEKVFLECVQDMDHENMFWYRQDPGLGLRLIYFSYDVKMKEKGDIPEGYSVSREKKERFSLILESASTNQTSMYLCASSIGDRGQQPQHFGDGTRLSIL.